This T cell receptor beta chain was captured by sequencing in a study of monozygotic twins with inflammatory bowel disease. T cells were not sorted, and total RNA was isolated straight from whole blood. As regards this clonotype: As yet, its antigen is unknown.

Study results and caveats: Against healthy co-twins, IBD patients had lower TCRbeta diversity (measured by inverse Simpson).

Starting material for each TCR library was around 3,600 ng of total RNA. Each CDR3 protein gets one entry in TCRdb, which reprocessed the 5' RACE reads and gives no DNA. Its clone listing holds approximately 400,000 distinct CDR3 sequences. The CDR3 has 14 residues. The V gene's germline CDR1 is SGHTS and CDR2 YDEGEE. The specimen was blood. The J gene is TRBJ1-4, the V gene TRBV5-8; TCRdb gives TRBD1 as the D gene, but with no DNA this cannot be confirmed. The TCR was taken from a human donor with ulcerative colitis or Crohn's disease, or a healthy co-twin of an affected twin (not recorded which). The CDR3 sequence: CASSAGTGHEKLFF.